The clone carrying this TCR beta chain was seen at least ten times. Its specificity is not known. V lost 0 bases to trimming and J lost 7 bases; unmatched junction nucleotides: 6. The germline CDR1 and CDR2 sequences are DFQATT and SNEGSKA (reference sequence). This CDR3 has 15 residues. Inclusion characteristics of ophthalmopathy patients comprised a Clinical Activity Score of at least 3, a NOSPECS grade of at least 4, and duration under 3 months. Used for diagnoses were clinical symptoms, serum thyroxine and TRAb, thyroid ultrasound and orbital computed tomography. This record belongs to a study of T cells in Graves' hyperthyroidism and ophthalmopathy. General study results and limits: Most expanded thyroid clonotypes above 0.001 also appeared in blood. A model of 13 V-J features distinguished ophthalmopathy from stable hyperthyroidism.

The CDR3 regions of TCR beta were amplified from RNA transcripts. Using the HTBI primer set, a first-round RT-PCR was run on the TCR CDR3. Using its own MiXCR run on the multiplex PCR reads, TCRdb lists one record per CDR3 protein. This table holds 200,000 to 250,000 distinct CDR3 sequences, over 15% found once. The specimen was blood. This clonotype was obtained from a woman under 30 with Graves' ophthalmopathy. This chain connects TRBV20-1 to TRBJ2-7; 13 bases are shared with TRBD2. In DNA, the CDR3 is TGCAGTGCTAGAGATTGGTCGGGACTAGCGGGAGAGCAGTACTTC. Translation: CSARDWSGLAGEQYF.